This entry lists 15 T cell receptor beta chains sequenced from one sample in a study of somatic mutations in cytotoxic T cells in rheumatoid arthritis. Using immunoSEQ multiplex PCR, the repertoire was profiled, and TCRdb retains in-frame clones only, with some absent. Of thousands of clones in the sample, 70% to 80% are singletons; the top ten hold about 67%. This specimen was CD8+ T cells sorted from blood, taken at a follow-up visit. The source of these receptors is a man aged 35 to 55 with rheumatoid arthritis.

J is TRBJ1-5 and V is TRBV27; D not certain. Germline values: CDR1 MNHEY, CDR2 SMNVEV (reference sequence). The CDR3 has 14 amino acids. With 6 bases removed from V and 5 bases from J, the gap between germline ends came to 14 bases. The CDR3 reads CASSGESGHQPQHF. In nucleotides, the CDR3 is TGTGCCAGCAGCGGGGAAAGCGGCCATCAGCCCCAGCATTTT.

V usage is TRBV9 and J usage is TRBJ1-1; D perhaps matches TRBD1 (5 bases). The CDR3 loop spans 14 amino acids. V lost 4 bases to trimming and J lost 4 bases, with 14 bases between them. Germline loops: CDR1 SGDLS, CDR2 YYNGEE. The CDR3 here is CASSPSGTATEAFF. In nucleotides, the CDR3 is TGTGCCAGCAGCCCATCCGGGACGGCCACTGAAGCTTTCTTT.

The J gene is TRBJ2-7, the V gene TRBV9; a possible D gene is TRBD2 (5 bases). The germline gives CDR1 SGDLS, CDR2 YYNGEE. The CDR3 sequence is 14 residues long. The V and J ends lost 2 bases and 2 bases respectively, with 11 bases between them. CDR3 DNA sequence: TGTGCCAGCAGCGTCGGAGGTTTAGCCTACGAGCAGTACTTC. Translating it yields CASSVGGLAYEQYF.

This clone appeared once. The chain uses TRBV28 and TRBJ2-1; 8 positions agree with TRBD1. Trimming took 3 bases from V and 9 from J; bases not matched to a gene: 7. The CDR3 spans 14 residues. Germline V gene lookup returns CDR1 MDHEN and CDR2 SYDVKM. CDR3 sequence: CASSFQDRALEQFF. CDR3 DNA sequence: TGTGCCAGCAGTTTCCAGGACAGGGCTCTTGAGCAGTTCTTC.

This rearrangement joins TRBV7-9 to TRBJ2-1; D unresolved. V was pared by 2 bases and J by 8 bases, with 13 bases between. CDR1 and CDR2 (germline): SEHNR, FQNEAQ (reference sequence). The CDR3 is 14 residues long. The CDR3 reads CASSLLLSSDEQFF. The CDR3 region has the DNA TGTGCCAGCAGCTTATTGCTCTCCTCGGATGAGCAGTTCTTC.

The chain recombines TRBV7-8 with TRBJ2-1; TRBD2 matches at 12 bases. Germline V gene lookup returns CDR1 SGHVS and CDR2 FQNEAQ. CDR3 size: 15 residues. Trimming at V came to 3 bases and at J to 5 bases, leaving 2 bases not matched to a gene. The CDR3 coding sequence is TGTGCCAGCAGCTTGACTAGCGGGAGCAACAATGAGCAGTTCTTC. As protein: CASSLTSGSNNEQFF. Full variable domain (outside the CDR3, taken from reference TRBV7-8 and TRBJ2-1): GAGVSQSPRYKVAKRGQDVALRCDPISGHVSLFWYQQALGQGPEFLTYFQNEAQLDKSGLPSDRFFAERPEGSVSTLKIQRTQQEDSAVYLCASSLTSGSNNEQFFGPGTRLTVL.

The chain is built from TRBV18 and TRBJ1-2; maybe TRBD1 (5 bases). Deletions cut 2 bases from V and 7 bases from J, with 5 bases between. The length of the CDR3 is 11 residues. Germline V CDR1 and CDR2: KGHSH, LQKENI. CDR3 sequence (DNA): TGTGCCAGCTCACCAGGGACTGGCTACACCTTC. Protein sequence: CASSPGTGYTF.

Only a few counts were recorded for this clone. V usage is TRBV7-6 and J usage is TRBJ1-1; D not certain. Trimming shortened V by 5 bases and J by 1 base, and 14 bases separated the two germline ends. CDR3 size: 15 residues. CDR1 and CDR2 from the germline V gene are SGHVS and FNYEAQ. The CDR3 DNA follows: TGTGCCAGCAGCCCTATATTGCTGAAGAACACTGAAGCTTTCTTT. Encoded protein: CASSPILLKNTEAFF.

V usage is TRBV30 and J usage is TRBJ2-3; D is unclear. Germline values: CDR1 GTSNPN, CDR2 SVGIG (reference sequence). CDR3 size: 14 residues. The V gene lost 1 base and the J gene lost 2 bases, with 10 bases spanning the gap. The CDR3, as DNA: TGTGCCTGGAGTGAACTTAGAATCACAGATACGCAGTATTTT. Encoded protein: CAWSELRITDTQYF.

The chain joins TRBV7-6 to TRBJ2-5; TRBD2 matches 12 bases. The V gene's germline CDR1 is SGHVS and CDR2 FNYEAQ. V shed 2 bases and J 5 bases; nucleotides not matched to a gene: 12. The length of the CDR3 is 18 residues. The CDR3: CASSLPRLAGDRGETQYF. The CDR3 DNA reads TGTGCCAGCAGCTTACCCCGACTAGCGGGAGATCGCGGGGAGACCCAGTACTTC.

On this clone: A read error may account for a junction end that differs from germline. The sample contains more than one DNA sequence encoding this CDR3. This chain connects TRBV6-5 to TRBJ2-2; the D gene is possibly TRBD1 (5 bases). Germline V gene lookup returns CDR1 MNHEY and CDR2 SVGAGI. The CDR3 is 14 residues long. In DNA form, the CDR3 reads TGTGCCAGTAGTTACGATTCAGGGACCGGGGAGCTGTTTTTT. Protein product: CASSYDSGTGELFF.

This clone ranks as medium-sized. The chain joins TRBV5-4 to TRBJ1-5, with 8 bases aligning to TRBD1. V dropped 4 bases and J dropped 7; count of bases not matched to a gene: 10. The CDR3 is 15 amino acids. CDR1 SGHNT and CDR2 YYREEE come from the germline V gene (reference sequence). CDR3 sequence (DNA): TGTGCCAGCAGCATATACAGGGGGGCGGAACAGCCCCAGCATTTT. Its translation is CASSIYRGAEQPQHF.

V and J are TRBV5-1 and TRBJ2-1; 10 bases agree with TRBD2. The CDR3 totals 14 residues. CDR1 is SGHRS, CDR2 YFSETQ, per germline. V was clipped by 4 bases and J by 4 bases; unmatched bases: 2. The CDR3, as DNA: TGCGCCAGCAGCGCTAGCGGGGGTTACAATGAGCAGTTCTTC. This gives the protein CASSASGGYNEQFF.

The chain recombines TRBV9 with TRBJ2-1, with TRBD2 matching 9 bases. Looked up from germline, CDR1 is SGDLS and CDR2 is YYNGEE. V was pared by 0 bases and J by 0 bases, with 7 bases of the junction left unmatched. The length of the CDR3 is 18 residues. DNA for the CDR3: TGTGCCAGCAGCGTAGGTGGTAGCGGGGGTAGCTCCTACAATGAGCAGTTCTTC. This gives the protein CASSVGGSGGSSYNEQFF.

This sequence joins TRBV28 and TRBJ1-1, with a tentative D call TRBD1 (5 bases). The CDR3 loop spans 15 amino acids. CDR1 and CDR2 from the germline V gene are MDHEN and SYDVKM. V gave up 6 bases and J gave up 0 bases, with 14 bases separating them. In nucleotides, the CDR3 is TGTGCCAGCAGGGGGGGACCGCTATTGAACACTGAAGCTTTCTTT. Protein product: CASRGGPLLNTEAFF.